A single sample is the source of the 8 T cell receptor beta chains below, sequenced in a study of shared clonotypes between healthy human individuals. Generated by immunoSEQ multiplex PCR, the TCRdb table keeps only in-frame clones and is missing some. This sample yields about 700,000 clones, of which around 90% are seen a single time; roughly 22% belongs to the top ten. Naive CD8 cells lacked CD45RO, underwent positive selection for CCR7 and left out terminally differentiated effector memory CD45RA+ cells. Sequenced input: naive CD8+ T cells sorted from blood. The receptors derive from a man aged 25 to 40 in good health.

This chain links TRBV7-2 with TRBJ2-6, with D uncertain. Germline CDR1 SGHTA, CDR2 FQGNSA. V was trimmed by 0 bases and J by 0 bases, leaving 9 bases between them. The CDR3 loop spans 17 amino acids. CDR3: CASSLAAFHSGANVLTF. CDR3 DNA sequence: TGTGCCAGCAGCTTAGCGGCCTTCCACTCTGGGGCCAACGTCCTGACTTTC.

The rearrangement uses TRBV27 and TRBJ2-7; D perhaps matches TRBD2 (7 bases). Per germline, CDR1 MNHEY and CDR2 SMNVEV (reference sequence). The CDR3 covers 16 residues. V was pared by 4 bases and J by 7 bases, with 23 bases between. The CDR3 loop is CASSSIGPGGAGEQYF. For the CDR3, the DNA is TGTGCCAGCAGTTCGATCGGCCCGGGGGGCGCGGGGGAGCAGTACTTC.

The V gene is TRBV29-1, the J gene TRBJ2-1; 13 nucleotides line up with TRBD2. The germline CDR1 and CDR2 sequences are SQVTM and ANQGSEA. The CDR3 has 18 residues. Trimming removed 5 bases from V and 2 bases from J; junction bases left unmatched: 12. The CDR3 DNA follows: TGCAGCGTTAAGGGAACGGGACTAGCGGGATCTCCCTACAATGAGCAGTTCTTC. Amino acid sequence: CSVKGTGLAGSPYNEQFF.

CDR3 in DNA: TGCGCCAGCAGCCACCTGACAGGGGATAGCAATCAGCCCCAGCATTTT. Its translation: CASSHLTGDSNQPQHF. This chain connects TRBV4-1 to TRBJ1-5; 8 positions agree with TRBD1. Losses at the gene ends were 3 bases for V and 0 bases for J; bases not matched to a gene: 4. Germline lookup yields CDR1 MGHRA and CDR2 YSYEKL. CDR3 length equals 16 residues.

The chain carries TRBV27 and TRBJ1-4; D remains unclear. CDR3 length: 16 amino acids. The V and J ends lost 3 bases and 3 bases respectively, with 14 bases between them. Looked up from germline, CDR1 is MNHEY and CDR2 is SMNVEV (reference sequence). CDR3 protein: CASSFRVAVPNEKLFF. For the CDR3, the DNA is TGTGCCAGCAGTTTTAGGGTGGCTGTACCTAATGAAAAACTGTTTTTT.

This chain connects TRBV2 to TRBJ2-2, with 10 bases that match TRBD1. The CDR3 is 16 amino acids. Unmatched junction bases numbered 9, after V lost 8 bases and J lost 3 bases. Germline V CDR1 and CDR2: SNHLY, FYNNEI. The CDR3 DNA follows: TGTGCCAGCGAATCCGGGACAGGGGTCGACACCGGGGAGCTGTTTTTT. It encodes CASESGTGVDTGELFF. The full variable domain, with the rest looked up from reference TRBV2 and TRBJ2-2, is EPEVTQTPSHQVTQMGQEVILRCVPISNHLYFYWYRQILGQKVEFLVSFYNNEISEKSEIFDDQFSVERPDGSNFTLKIRSTKLEDSAMYFCASESGTGVDTGELFFGEGSRLTVL.

This chain uses TRBV28 with TRBJ2-1, with TRBD2 matching over 9 bases. V trimming: 5 bases; J trimming: 3 bases; junction bases outside the gene matches: 8. The CDR3 is 16 amino acids. Looked up from germline, CDR1 is MDHEN and CDR2 is SYDVKM. The CDR3 DNA reads TGTGCCAGCAGTCCCTCGCTAGCGGGACTCTACAATGAGCAGTTCTTC. This gives the protein CASSPSLAGLYNEQFF.

The J gene is TRBJ1-2, the V gene TRBV7-9; a possible D gene is TRBD1 (5 bases). This CDR3 is built from 14 residues. CDR1 SEHNR and CDR2 FQNEAQ come from the germline V gene (reference sequence). Trimming took off 5 bases at V and 8 bases at J, with 18 bases between the two ends. CDR3 DNA sequence: TGTGCCAGCAGCCCAGGGTCCATCGTCGACGGCTACACCTTC. The encoded protein is CASSPGSIVDGYTF.